This T cell receptor (beta chain) is drawn from a study of OX40 agonist ivuxolimab in advanced cancers. TCRdb keeps only in-frame clones here, not all; method: immunoSEQ multiplex PCR. The sample comprises tens of thousands of clones, approximately 90% of which are singletons, and approximately 11% rests with the top ten. CDR3 length: 15 residues. Trimming cost V 2 bases and J 3 bases; bases outside gene matches: 6. Germline CDR1 MGHRA, CDR2 YSYEKL. This material consisted of CD4+ or CD8+ T cells sorted from blood, taken in a trial of the OX40 agonist ivuxolimab. The sequence was obtained from an adult with an advanced solid tumor such as melanoma, head and neck, liver or kidney cancer. This chain connects TRBV4-1 to TRBJ1-1, with TRBD1 matching over 7 bases. The CDR3 DNA is TGCGCCAGCAGCCAAACAGGGGTCGGGTACACTGAAGCTTTCTTT. Protein: CASSQTGVGYTEAFF.